This T cell receptor beta chain was observed in a study of T-cell memory formation after mild COVID-19. TCRdb used MiXCR to reprocess the 5' RACE reads, holding one entry per CDR3 protein. The sample carries 400,000 to 500,000 distinct CDR3 sequences, around 18% recorded once. The CDR3 runs to 13 residues. With V trimmed by 5 bases and J by 5 bases, 4 bases remained unmatched. The rearrangement uses TRBV12-3 or TRBV12-4 and TRBJ1-1, with 8 bases matching TRBD1. This sequence was found in an adult woman who had mild COVID-19 (a few samples of this study predate the infection). Cell type and time point are not known. Sequencing input: PBMCs or a T cell subset sorted from them (not recorded which). The CDR3 loop is CASSDRQGTEAFF. CDR3 sequence (DNA): TGTGCCAGCAGTGATCGACAGGGGACTGAAGCTTTCTTT.